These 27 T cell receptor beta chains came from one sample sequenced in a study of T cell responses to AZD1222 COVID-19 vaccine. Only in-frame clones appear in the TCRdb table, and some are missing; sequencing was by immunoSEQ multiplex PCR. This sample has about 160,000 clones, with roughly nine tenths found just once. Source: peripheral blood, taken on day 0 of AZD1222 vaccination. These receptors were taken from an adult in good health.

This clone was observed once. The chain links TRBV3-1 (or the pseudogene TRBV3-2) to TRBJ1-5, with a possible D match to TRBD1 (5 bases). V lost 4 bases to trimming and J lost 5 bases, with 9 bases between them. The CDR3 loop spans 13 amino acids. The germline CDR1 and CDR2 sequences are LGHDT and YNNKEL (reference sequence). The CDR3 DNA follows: TGTGCCAGCAGCCCCGACAGAGATCAGCCCCAGCATTTT. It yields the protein CASSPDRDQPQHF.

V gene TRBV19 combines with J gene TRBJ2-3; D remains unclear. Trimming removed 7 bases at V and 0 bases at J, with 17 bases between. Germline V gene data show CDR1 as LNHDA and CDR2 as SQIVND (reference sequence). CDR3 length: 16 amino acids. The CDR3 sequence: CASKRSASSSTDTQYF. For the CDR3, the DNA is TGTGCCAGTAAAAGGTCTGCGAGTTCTAGCACAGATACGCAGTATTTT.

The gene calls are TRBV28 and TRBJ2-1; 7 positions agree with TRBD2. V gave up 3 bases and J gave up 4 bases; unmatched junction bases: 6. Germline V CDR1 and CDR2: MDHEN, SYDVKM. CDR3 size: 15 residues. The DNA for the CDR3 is TGTGCCAGCAGTTTTCAGCGGGATCATTACAATGAGCAGTTCTTC. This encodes CASSFQRDHYNEQFF.

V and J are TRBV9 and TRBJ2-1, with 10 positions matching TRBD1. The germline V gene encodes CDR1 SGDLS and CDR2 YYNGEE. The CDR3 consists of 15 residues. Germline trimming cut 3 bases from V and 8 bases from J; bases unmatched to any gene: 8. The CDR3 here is CASSDRTGGRDEQFF. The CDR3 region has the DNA TGTGCCAGCAGCGATCGGACAGGGGGGAGGGATGAGCAGTTCTTC. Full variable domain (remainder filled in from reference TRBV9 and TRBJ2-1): DSGVTQTPKHLITATGQRVTLRCSPRSGDLSVYWYQQSLDQGLQFLIQYYNGEERAKGNILERFSAQQFPDLHSELNLSSLELGDSALYFCASSDRTGGRDEQFFGPGTRLTVL.

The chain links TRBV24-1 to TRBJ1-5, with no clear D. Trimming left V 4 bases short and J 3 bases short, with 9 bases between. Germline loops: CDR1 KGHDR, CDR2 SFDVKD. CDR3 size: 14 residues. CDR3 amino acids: CATSDPKNNQPQHF. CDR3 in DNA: TGTGCCACCAGTGACCCTAAGAACAATCAGCCCCAGCATTTT.

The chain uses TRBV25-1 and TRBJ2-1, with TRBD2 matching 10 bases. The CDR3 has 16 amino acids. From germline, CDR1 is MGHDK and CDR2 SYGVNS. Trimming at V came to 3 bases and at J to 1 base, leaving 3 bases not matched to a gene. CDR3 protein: CASSDILAGSYNEQFF. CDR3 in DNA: TGTGCCAGCAGTGACATACTAGCGGGATCCTACAATGAGCAGTTCTTC.

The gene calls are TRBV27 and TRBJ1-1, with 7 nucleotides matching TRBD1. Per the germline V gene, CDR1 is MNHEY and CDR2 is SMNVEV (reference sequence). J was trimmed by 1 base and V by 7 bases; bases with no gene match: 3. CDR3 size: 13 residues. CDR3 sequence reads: CASKGAANTEAFF. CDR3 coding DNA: TGTGCCAGCAAGGGGGCAGCGAACACTGAAGCTTTCTTT.

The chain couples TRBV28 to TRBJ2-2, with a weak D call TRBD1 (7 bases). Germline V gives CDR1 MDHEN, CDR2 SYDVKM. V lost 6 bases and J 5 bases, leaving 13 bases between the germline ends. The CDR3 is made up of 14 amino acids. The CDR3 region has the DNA TGTGCCAGCAGGTCGACAGGGAGGACCGGGGAGCTGTTTTTT. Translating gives CASRSTGRTGELFF.

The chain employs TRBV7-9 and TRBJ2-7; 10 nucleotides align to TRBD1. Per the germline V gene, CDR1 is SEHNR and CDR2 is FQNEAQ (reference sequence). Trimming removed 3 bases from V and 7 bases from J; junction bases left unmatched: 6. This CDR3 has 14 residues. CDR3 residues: CASSFRTGGEEQYF. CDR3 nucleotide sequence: TGTGCCAGCAGCTTTCGGACAGGGGGGGAAGAGCAGTACTTC. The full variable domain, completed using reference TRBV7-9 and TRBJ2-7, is DTGVSQNPRHKITKRGQNVTFRCDPISEHNRLYWYRQTLGQGPEFLTYFQNEAQLEKSRLLSDRFSAERPKGSFSTLEIQRTEQGDSAMYLCASSFRTGGEEQYFGPGTRLTVT.

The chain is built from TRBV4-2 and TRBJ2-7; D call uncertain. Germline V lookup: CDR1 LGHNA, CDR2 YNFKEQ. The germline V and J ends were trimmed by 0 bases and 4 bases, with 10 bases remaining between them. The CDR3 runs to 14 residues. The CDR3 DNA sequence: TGTGCCAGCAGCCAAGATCGTACATCTTACGAGCAGTACTTC. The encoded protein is CASSQDRTSYEQYF.

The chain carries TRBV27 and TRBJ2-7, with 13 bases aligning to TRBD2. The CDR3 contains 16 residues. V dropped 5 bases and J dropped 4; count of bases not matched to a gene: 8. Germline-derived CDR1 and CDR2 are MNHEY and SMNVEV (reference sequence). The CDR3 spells CASSPLAGGPVYEQYF. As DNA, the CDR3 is TGTGCCAGCAGTCCACTAGCGGGAGGGCCGGTGTACGAGCAGTACTTC.

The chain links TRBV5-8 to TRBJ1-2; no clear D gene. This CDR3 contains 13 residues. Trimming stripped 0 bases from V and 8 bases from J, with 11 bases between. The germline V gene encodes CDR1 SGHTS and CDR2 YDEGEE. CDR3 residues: CASSLGYSWGYTF. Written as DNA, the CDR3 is TGTGCCAGCAGCTTGGGATACAGTTGGGGCTACACCTTC.

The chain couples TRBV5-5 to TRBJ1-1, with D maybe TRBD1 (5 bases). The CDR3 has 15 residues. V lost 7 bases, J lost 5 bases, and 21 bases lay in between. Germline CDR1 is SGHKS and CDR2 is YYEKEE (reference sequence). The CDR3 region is CASDRVFGGETEAFF. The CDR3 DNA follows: TGTGCCAGCGATAGGGTTTTTGGGGGGGAGACTGAAGCTTTCTTT.

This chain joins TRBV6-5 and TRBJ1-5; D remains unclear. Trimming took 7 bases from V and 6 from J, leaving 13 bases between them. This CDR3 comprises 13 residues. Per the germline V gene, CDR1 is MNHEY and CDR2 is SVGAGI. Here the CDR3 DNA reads TGTGCCAGCACCCAAAGGCGGGGTCAGCCCCAGCATTTT. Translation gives CASTQRRGQPQHF.

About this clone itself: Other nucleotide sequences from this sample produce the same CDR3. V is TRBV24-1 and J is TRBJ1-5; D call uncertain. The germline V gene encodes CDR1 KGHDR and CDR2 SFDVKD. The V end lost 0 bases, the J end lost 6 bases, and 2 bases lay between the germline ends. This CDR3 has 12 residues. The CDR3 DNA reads TGTGCCACCAGTGATTTGGGTCAGCCCCAGCATTTT. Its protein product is CATSDLGQPQHF.

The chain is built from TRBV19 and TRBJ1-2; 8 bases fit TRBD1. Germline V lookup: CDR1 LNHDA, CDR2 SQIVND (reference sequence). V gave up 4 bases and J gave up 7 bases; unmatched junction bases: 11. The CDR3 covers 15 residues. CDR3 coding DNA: TGTGCCAGTAGTACGACCAGGGGGCATGGTCGTGGCTACACCTTC. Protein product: CASSTTRGHGRGYTF.

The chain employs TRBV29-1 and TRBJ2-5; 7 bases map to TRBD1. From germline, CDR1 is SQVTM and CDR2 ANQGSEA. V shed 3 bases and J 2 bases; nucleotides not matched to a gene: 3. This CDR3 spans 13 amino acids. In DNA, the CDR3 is TGCAGCGTTGAGGGACAGATGCAAGAGACCCAGTACTTC. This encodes CSVEGQMQETQYF.

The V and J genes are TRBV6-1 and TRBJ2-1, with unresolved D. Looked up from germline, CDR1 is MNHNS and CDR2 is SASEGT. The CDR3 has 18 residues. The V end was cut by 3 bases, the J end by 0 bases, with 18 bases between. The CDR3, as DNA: TGTGCCAGCAGTGAGTTTGCACCTCTCAGACACTCCTACAATGAGCAGTTCTTC. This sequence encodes CASSEFAPLRHSYNEQFF.

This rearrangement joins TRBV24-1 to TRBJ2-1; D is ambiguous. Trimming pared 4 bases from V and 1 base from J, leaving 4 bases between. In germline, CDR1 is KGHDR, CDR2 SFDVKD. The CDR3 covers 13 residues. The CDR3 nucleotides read TGTGCCACCAGTGAACAGTCCTACAATGAGCAGTTCTTC. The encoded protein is CATSEQSYNEQFF.

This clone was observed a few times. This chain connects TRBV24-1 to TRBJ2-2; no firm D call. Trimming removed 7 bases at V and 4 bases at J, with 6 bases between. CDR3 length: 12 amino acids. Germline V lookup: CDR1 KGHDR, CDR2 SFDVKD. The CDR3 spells CATRTGTGELFF. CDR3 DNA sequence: TGTGCCACCAGGACGGGCACCGGGGAGCTGTTTTTT.

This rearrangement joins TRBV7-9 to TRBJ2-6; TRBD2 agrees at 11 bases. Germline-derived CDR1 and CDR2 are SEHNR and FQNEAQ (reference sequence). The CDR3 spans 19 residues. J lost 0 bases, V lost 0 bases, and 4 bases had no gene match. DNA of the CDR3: TGTGCCAGCAGCTTAGCGATAGCGGGAGGGGGCTCTGGGGCCAACGTCCTGACTTTC. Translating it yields CASSLAIAGGGSGANVLTF.

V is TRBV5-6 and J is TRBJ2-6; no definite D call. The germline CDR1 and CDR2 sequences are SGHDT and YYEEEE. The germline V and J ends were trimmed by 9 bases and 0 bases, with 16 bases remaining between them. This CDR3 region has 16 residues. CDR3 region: CATYRNLNSGANVLTF. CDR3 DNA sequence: TGTGCCACCTACCGAAATTTGAACTCTGGGGCCAACGTCCTGACTTTC.

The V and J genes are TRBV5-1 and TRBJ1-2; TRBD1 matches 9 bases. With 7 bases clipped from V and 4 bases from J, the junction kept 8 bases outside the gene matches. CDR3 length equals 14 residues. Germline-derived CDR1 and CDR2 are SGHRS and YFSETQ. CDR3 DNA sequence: TGCGCCAGCTCCTGGGGACAGGGATCCTATGGCTACACCTTC. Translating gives CASSWGQGSYGYTF.

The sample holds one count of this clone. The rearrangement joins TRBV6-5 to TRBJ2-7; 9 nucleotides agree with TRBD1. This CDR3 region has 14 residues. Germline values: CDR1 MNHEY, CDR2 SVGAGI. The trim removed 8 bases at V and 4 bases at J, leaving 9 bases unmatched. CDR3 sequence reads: CASPTRDREYEQYF. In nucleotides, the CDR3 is TGTGCCAGCCCGACCCGGGACAGGGAATACGAGCAGTACTTC.

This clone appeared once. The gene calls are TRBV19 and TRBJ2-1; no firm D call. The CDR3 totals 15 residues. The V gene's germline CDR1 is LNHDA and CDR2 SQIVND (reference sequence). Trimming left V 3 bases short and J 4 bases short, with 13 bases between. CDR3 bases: TGTGCCAGTAGTATGGCTGTAGGGATATACAATGAGCAGTTCTTC. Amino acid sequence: CASSMAVGIYNEQFF. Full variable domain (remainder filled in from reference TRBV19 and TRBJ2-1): DGGITQSPKYLFRKEGQNVTLSCEQNLNHDAMYWYRQDPGQGLRLIYYSQIVNDFQKGDIAEGYSVSREKKESFPLTVTSAQKNPTAFYLCASSMAVGIYNEQFFGPGTRLTVL.

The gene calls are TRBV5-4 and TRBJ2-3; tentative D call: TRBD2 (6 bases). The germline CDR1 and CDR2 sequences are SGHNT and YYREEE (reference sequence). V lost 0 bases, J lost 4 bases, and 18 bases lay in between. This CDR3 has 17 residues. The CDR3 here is CASSLGREGLKSDTQYF. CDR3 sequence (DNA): TGTGCCAGCAGCTTGGGGAGGGAAGGGCTAAAATCAGATACGCAGTATTTT. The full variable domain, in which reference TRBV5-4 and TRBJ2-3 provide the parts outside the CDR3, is ETGVTQSPTHLIKTRGQQVTLRCSSQSGHNTVSWYQQALGQGPQFIFQYYREEENGRGNFPPRFSGLQFPNYSSELNVNALELDDSALYLCASSLGREGLKSDTQYFGPGTRLTVL.

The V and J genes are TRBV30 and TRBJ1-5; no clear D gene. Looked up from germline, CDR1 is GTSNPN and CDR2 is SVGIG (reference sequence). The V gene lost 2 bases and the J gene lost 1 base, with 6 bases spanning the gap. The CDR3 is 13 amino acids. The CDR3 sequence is CAWSRQSNQPQHF. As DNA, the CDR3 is TGTGCCTGGAGTAGGCAGAGCAATCAGCCCCAGCATTTT.